The present T cell receptor beta chain was sequenced within a study of blood T cells in healthy people across ages. A second PCR, run for roughly 7 to 11 cycles, used a sample-barcoded 5' primer plus a J-beta primer mix. TCRdb reanalysed the 5' RACE reads using MiXCR and keeps one entry per CDR3 protein. Of about 720,000 distinct CDR3 sequences listed, approximately 25% are singletons. This clonotype has a handful of counts. These same data were also listed under a study on T cells of mothers and their children. That source reports: Over 8.5 million TCR beta CDR3 reads were obtained from each mother, and roughly 3 million from each child.

The sample consisted of blood. The TCR sequence derives from a boy younger than 18 in good health.

In DNA, the CDR3 is TGTGCCAGCAGTTACGACGGACTAATTCAGTACTTC. The encoded protein is CASSYDGLIQYF. The rearrangement links TRBV6-2 or TRBV6-3 to TRBJ2-4; a possible D gene is TRBD2 (6 bases). Germline CDR1 is MNHEY and CDR2 is SVGEGT. V was shortened by 2 bases and J by 10 bases, with 9 bases between the two germline ends. The CDR3 runs to 12 residues.